Below are 24 T cell receptor beta chains sequenced from a single sample in a study of OX40 agonist ivuxolimab in advanced cancers. Here immunoSEQ multiplex PCR was the method, and the copy in TCRdb shows in-frame clones only, minus some. In the table there are about 68,000 clones, about 82% of which are singletons. Source: CD4+ or CD8+ T cells sorted from blood, taken in a trial of the OX40 agonist ivuxolimab. These TCRs come from an adult with an advanced solid tumor such as melanoma, head and neck, liver or kidney cancer.

The rearrangement joins TRBV9 to TRBJ1-1, with unresolved D. Germline V gene lookup returns CDR1 SGDLS and CDR2 YYNGEE. V was cut by 0 bases and J by 5 bases, with 11 bases left in between. The CDR3 has 14 amino acids. CDR3 amino acids: CASSVDSGGTEAFF. CDR3 sequence (DNA): TGTGCCAGCAGCGTAGACTCCGGAGGGACTGAAGCTTTCTTT.

The chain couples TRBV29-1 to TRBJ2-1; 7 positions agree with TRBD1. The CDR3 sequence is 13 residues long. CDR1 SQVTM and CDR2 ANQGSEA come from the germline V gene. V lost 7 bases, J lost 5 bases, and 8 bases stayed unmatched. In DNA form, the CDR3 reads TGCAGCGCGTCGGGACAGATACACAATGAGCAGTTCTTC. The encoded protein is CSASGQIHNEQFF.

V gene TRBV18 combines with J gene TRBJ2-2; D is unresolved. CDR3 size: 17 residues. The germline V gene has CDR1 KGHSH and CDR2 LQKENI. V was cut by 2 bases and J by 0 bases, with 13 bases left in between. The CDR3 coding sequence is TGTGCCAGCTCACCAAGCCTCCCTACCGCGAACACCGGGGAGCTGTTTTTT. Its translation is CASSPSLPTANTGELFF. The entire variable domain, with the rest obtained from reference TRBV18 and TRBJ2-2, is as follows: NAGVMQNPRHLVRRRGQEARLRCSPMKGHSHVYWYRQLPEEGLKFMVYLQKENIIDESGMPKERFSAEFPKEGPSILRIQQVVRGDSAAYFCASSPSLPTANTGELFFGEGSRLTVL.

This chain links TRBV6-6 with TRBJ1-5; D unclear. CDR1 MNHNY and CDR2 SVGAGI come from the germline V gene (reference sequence). The CDR3 length is 15 residues. Trimming removed 6 bases from V and 2 bases from J, with 14 bases in between. The CDR3 here is CASRDRASGNQPQHF. The CDR3 nucleotides are TGTGCCAGCAGAGACCGGGCCTCTGGCAATCAGCCCCAGCATTTT.

This chain uses TRBV10-3 with TRBJ1-1; D is possibly TRBD1 (5 bases). Germline V gene lookup returns CDR1 ENHRY and CDR2 SYGVKD. Trimming removed 1 base from V and 4 bases from J, with 16 bases in between. The CDR3 has 16 residues. The CDR3, as DNA: TGTGCCATCAGTGAGTGGGCAGGGAATGAATTCACTGAAGCTTTCTTT. As protein: CAISEWAGNEFTEAFF.

This clone was observed a few times. This chain connects TRBV29-1 to TRBJ1-2, with D possibly TRBD1 on 5 matching bases. The CDR3 length is 13 residues. Germline V CDR1 and CDR2: SQVTM, ANQGSEA. Trimming took 3 bases from V and 4 from J, leaving 12 bases between them. CDR3 nucleotides: TGCAGCGTTGATTCTCAGGGCGGCTATGGCTACACCTTC. Encoded protein: CSVDSQGGYGYTF.

This clone came up once. The genes are TRBV5-6 and TRBJ2-2; 8 nucleotides match TRBD1. This CDR3 is 16 amino acids long. Trimming at V came to 3 bases and at J to 3 bases, leaving 7 bases not matched to a gene. Germline lookup yields CDR1 SGHDT and CDR2 YYEEEE. Here the CDR3 DNA reads TGTGCCAGCAGCTCACAGGGGGTCTCTTACACCGGGGAGCTGTTTTTT. It yields the protein CASSSQGVSYTGELFF.

The genes are TRBV2 and TRBJ1-4; 9 bases match TRBD1. Germline V gene sequence: CDR1 SNHLY, CDR2 FYNNEI. The CDR3 runs to 16 residues. Trimming at V came to 5 bases and at J to 7 bases, leaving 11 bases not matched to a gene. The CDR3 protein is CASSQPKDRGGEKLFF. Written as DNA, the CDR3 is TGTGCCAGCAGTCAACCAAAGGACAGGGGTGGTGAAAAACTGTTTTTT.

J is TRBJ1-4 and V is TRBV7-2; D not certain. V was clipped by 2 bases and J by 3 bases, with 4 bases between them. CDR1 and CDR2 from the germline V gene are SGHTA and FQGNSA. The CDR3 length is 13 residues. This chain's CDR3 is CASSLSPNEKLFF. CDR3 in DNA: TGTGCCAGCAGCTTATCCCCTAATGAAAAACTGTTTTTT.

The chain employs TRBV6-1 and TRBJ2-1; tentatively, D is TRBD1 (6 bases). The CDR3 extends over 15 amino acids. Germline V CDR1 and CDR2: MNHNS, SASEGT. Trimming removed 2 bases at V and 10 bases at J, with 18 bases between. CDR3 sequence (DNA): TGTGCCAGCAGTGAAAACAGGGCCTCGACAGAGGAGCAGTTCTTC. Residues: CASSENRASTEEQFF.

The rearrangement uses TRBV29-1 and TRBJ2-5, with TRBD2 as a possible D gene (6 bases). The CDR3 has 14 residues. V was cut by 0 bases and J by 5 bases, with 13 bases left in between. Germline loops: CDR1 SQVTM, CDR2 ANQGSEA. DNA of the CDR3: TGCAGCGTTGAAGATCCGGAGGGGCGGGAGACCCAGTACTTC. This gives the protein CSVEDPEGRETQYF.

This chain connects TRBV7-9 to TRBJ2-3; tentative D call: TRBD1 (8 bases). V gave up 8 bases and J gave up 1 base, with 16 bases separating them. CDR1 and CDR2 (germline): SEHNR, FQNEAQ (reference sequence). This CDR3 has 15 amino acids. The CDR3 nucleotides read TGTGCCAGCTTGAACAGGGGGGGCGGCACAGATACGCAGTATTTT. It codes for CASLNRGGGTDTQYF.

This clone appeared once. The same CDR3 is also encoded by other DNA sequences in this sample. The rearrangement uses TRBV2 and TRBJ2-7; D unresolved. The CDR3 spans 13 residues. CDR1 is SNHLY and CDR2 is FYNNEI in the germline V gene. The V and J ends lost 6 bases and 6 bases respectively, with 15 bases between them. CDR3 amino acids: CASSGTWSGEQYF. In DNA, the CDR3 is TGTGCCAGCAGCGGAACCTGGTCTGGCGAGCAGTACTTC.

This clone occurred a few times. This chain uses TRBV4-2 with TRBJ2-3; TRBD2 aligns across 13 bases. The CDR3 sequence is 17 residues long. The V gene end was trimmed by 2 bases and the J gene end by 2 bases; junction bases not matched to a gene: 4. Germline V lookup: CDR1 LGHNA, CDR2 YNFKEQ. CDR3 region: CASSQTSGRDPTDTQYF. The CDR3 region has the DNA TGTGCCAGCAGCCAAACTAGCGGGAGGGACCCCACAGATACGCAGTATTTT.

The V and J genes are TRBV7-2 and TRBJ1-2, with TRBD1 as a possible D gene (6 bases). CDR1 is SGHTA, CDR2 FQGNSA, per germline. V shed 5 bases and J shed 7 bases, with 17 bases lying between them. The CDR3 length is 14 residues. CDR3 in amino acids: CASSPLGGAGGYTF. In DNA form, the CDR3 reads TGTGCCAGCAGCCCGCTTGGGGGGGCTGGTGGCTACACCTTC.

The J gene is TRBJ2-6, the V gene TRBV15; D is perhaps TRBD1 (5 bases). Trimming shortened V by 5 bases and J by 0 bases, and 14 bases separated the two germline ends. The CDR3 has 17 residues. Looked up from germline, CDR1 is LNHNV and CDR2 is YYDKDF (reference sequence). This chain's CDR3 is CATSHPQGSSGANVLTF. CDR3 sequence (DNA): TGTGCCACCAGCCATCCCCAGGGAAGCTCTGGGGCCAACGTCCTGACTTTC.

V usage is TRBV7-9 and J usage is TRBJ2-7, with D tentatively TRBD1 or TRBD2 (5 bases each). Germline V gene data show CDR1 as SEHNR and CDR2 as FQNEAQ (reference sequence). The CDR3 totals 15 residues. The germline V and J ends were trimmed by 5 bases and 2 bases, with 16 bases remaining between them. The CDR3 nucleotides read TGTGCCAGCAGCCTCCCGGGCCCGGGGCCCTACGAGCAGTACTTC. Translated, it gives CASSLPGPGPYEQYF.

The chain links TRBV19 to TRBJ1-1; 7 nucleotides line up with TRBD1. Germline V gene lookup returns CDR1 LNHDA and CDR2 SQIVND (reference sequence). Trimming cost V 7 bases and J 1 base; bases outside gene matches: 9. The CDR3 loop spans 15 amino acids. This CDR3 is CASNKGAQRNTEAFF. Here the CDR3 DNA reads TGTGCCAGTAATAAGGGGGCGCAAAGGAACACTGAAGCTTTCTTT.

The chain joins TRBV4-1 to TRBJ2-1, with a possible D match to TRBD2 (5 bases). Trimming pared 0 bases from V and 3 bases from J, leaving 15 bases between. Germline CDR1 reads MGHRA; CDR2 reads YSYEKL. The CDR3 is 17 amino acids. CDR3 protein: CASSQESSGGHYNEQFF. In DNA, the CDR3 is TGCGCCAGCAGCCAAGAATCCAGCGGTGGTCACTACAATGAGCAGTTCTTC.

The V and J genes are TRBV11-2 and TRBJ1-2, with D maybe TRBD1 (5 bases). CDR3 length equals 13 residues. V dropped 1 base and J dropped 4 bases, with 7 bases sitting between them. Germline values: CDR1 SGHAT, CDR2 FQNNGV. CDR3 region: CASSLGTSYGYTF. The CDR3 DNA follows: TGTGCCAGCAGCTTAGGGACATCCTATGGCTACACCTTC.

V usage is TRBV6-5 and J usage is TRBJ2-3; D is ambiguous. This CDR3 region has 14 residues. Trimming took off 8 bases at V and 2 bases at J, with 14 bases between the two ends. Germline V gives CDR1 MNHEY, CDR2 SVGAGI. The CDR3 loop reads CASSAVKFTDTQYF. CDR3 bases: TGTGCCAGCTCGGCGGTAAAGTTCACAGATACGCAGTATTTT.

The CDR3 spells CASSLVSTGSYEQYF. CDR3 DNA: TGTGCCAGCAGCTTGGTTAGTACAGGATCCTACGAGCAGTACTTC. The V gene is TRBV5-6, the J gene TRBJ2-7; weak D call: TRBD1 (5 bases). The CDR3 has 15 amino acids. The V and J ends lost 0 bases and 1 base respectively, with 11 bases between them. From germline, CDR1 is SGHDT and CDR2 YYEEEE.

Only a few counts were recorded for this clone. The J gene is TRBJ2-6, the V gene TRBV5-4; no clear D. This CDR3 spans 13 amino acids. In germline, CDR1 is SGHNT, CDR2 YYREEE (reference sequence). V was trimmed by 3 bases and J by 4 bases, leaving 5 bases between them. The chain's CDR3 is CASSSIGANVLTF. The CDR3, as DNA: TGTGCCAGCAGCTCAATAGGGGCCAACGTCCTGACTTTC.

This chain links TRBV12-5 with TRBJ2-2; D possibly corresponds to TRBD1 (5 bases). The CDR3 length is 15 residues. From germline, CDR1 is LGHNT and CDR2 FRNRAP. The V and J ends lost 3 bases and 8 bases respectively, with 16 bases between them. The DNA for the CDR3 is TGTGCTAGTGGTTTAGATGCAGGGAAGGAGGGGGAGCTGTTTTTT. Encoded protein: CASGLDAGKEGELFF. Together with reference TRBV12-5 and TRBJ2-2, the CDR3 gives the full variable domain: DARVTQTPRHKVTEMGQEVTMRCQPILGHNTVFWYRQTMMQGLELLAYFRNRAPLDDSGMPKDRFSAEMPDATLATLKIQPSEPRDSAVYFCASGLDAGKEGELFFGEGSRLTVL.